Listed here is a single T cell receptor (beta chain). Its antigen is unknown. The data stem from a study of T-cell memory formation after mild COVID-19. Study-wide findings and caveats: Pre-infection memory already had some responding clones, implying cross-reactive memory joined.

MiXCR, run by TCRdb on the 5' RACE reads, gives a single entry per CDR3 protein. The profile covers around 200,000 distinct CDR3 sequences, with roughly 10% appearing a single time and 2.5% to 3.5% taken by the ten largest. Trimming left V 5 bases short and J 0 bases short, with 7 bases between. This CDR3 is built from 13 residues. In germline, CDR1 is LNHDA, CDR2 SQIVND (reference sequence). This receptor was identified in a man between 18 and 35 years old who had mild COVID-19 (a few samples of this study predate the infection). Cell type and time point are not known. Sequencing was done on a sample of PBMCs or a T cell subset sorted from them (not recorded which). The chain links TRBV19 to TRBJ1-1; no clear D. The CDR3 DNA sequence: TGTGCCAGTAGTGGTGTTATGAACACTGAAGCTTTCTTT. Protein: CASSGVMNTEAFF. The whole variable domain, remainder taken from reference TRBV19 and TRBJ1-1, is DGGITQSPKYLFRKEGQNVTLSCEQNLNHDAMYWYRQDPGQGLRLIYYSQIVNDFQKGDIAEGYSVSREKKESFPLTVTSAQKNPTAFYLCASSGVMNTEAFFGQGTRLTVV.